The rows below give T cell receptor beta chains drawn from one sample of a study of identical twins. TCRdb re-analysed the 5' RACE reads in MiXCR, keeping a single row per CDR3 protein. Of approximately 230,000 distinct CDR3 sequences in the sample, roughly an eighth were seen once. Sequenced material: memory (CD45RO+) T cells sorted from blood. These receptors were obtained from a woman under 30 in good health. Both conserved end residues are part of each CDR3. Each record gives: D gene, clone size, J gene, V gene, CDR3 protein, CDR3 DNA. A D gene is named only where the DNA matches it firmly. Clone size appears in some rows only: once, few, many, or a class for an expanded clone.

>TRBD1|-|TRBJ2-7|TRBV9
CASSVGQGGEQYF
TGTGCCAGCAGCGTAGGACAGGGGGGCGAGCAGTACTTC
>-|few|TRBJ1-2|TRBV5-1
CASSPLNYGYTF
TGCGCCAGTTCGCCTCTTAACTATGGCTACACCTTC
>TRBD1|many|TRBJ1-2|TRBV7-2
CASSPGQGTYGYTF
TGTGCCAGCAGCCCGGGACAGGGAACCTATGGCTACACCTTC
>-|-|TRBJ2-1|TRBV10-3
CAISDPGGRYNEQFF
TGTGCCATCAGCGACCCGGGTGGAAGGTACAATGAGCAGTTCTTC
>TRBD1|-|TRBJ2-7|TRBV11-2
CASSLAVTGIYEQYF
TGTGCCAGCAGCTTAGCCGTGACAGGGATCTACGAGCAGTACTTC
>TRBD1|once|TRBJ1-2|TRBV2
CASRGQGNANYGYTF
TGTGCCAGCAGGGGACAGGGAAATGCTAACTATGGCTACACCTTC
>-|many|TRBJ2-5|TRBV20-1
CSARDPRRIQETQYF
TGCAGTGCTAGAGATCCGCGGCGAATCCAAGAGACCCAGTACTTC
>TRBD1|-|TRBJ1-4|TRBV28
CASSPLPTGIVEKLFF
TGTGCCAGCAGTCCCCTTCCGACAGGGATTGTTGAAAAACTGTTTTTT
>-|few|TRBJ2-5|TRBV11-2
CASTRLGGTASQETQYF
TGTGCCAGCACCCGACTAGGGGGCACCGCTTCTCAAGAGACCCAGTACTTC
>TRBD1|few|TRBJ1-4|TRBV29-1
CSGGGQEKLFF
TGCAGCGGGGGGGGACAGGAAAAACTGTTTTTT